Listed below are T cell receptor beta chains from one sample, sequenced in a study of response to subunit inactivated influenza vaccine. TCRdb re-derived calls from the RT-PCR reads in MiXCR, one entry per CDR3 protein. Here the sample spans about 190,000 distinct CDR3 sequences, approximately 15% being singletons. The sample here was CD8+ T cells sorted from PBMCs, taken 4 to 6 days after vaccination. Receptors originate from a man aged 45-65 years who received an inactivated influenza vaccine. CDR3s include the opening cysteine and the closing phenylalanine or tryptophan. The order of the fields is D gene, J gene, V gene, CDR3 protein. A D gene is named only where the DNA matches it firmly.

TRBD2	TRBJ2-7	TRBV4-2	CASSQVAGEIYEQYF
.	TRBJ2-7	TRBV3-1	CASSQGRALGDYEQYF
.	TRBJ2-5	TRBV10-2	CASSSGNGLETQYF
.	TRBJ2-7	TRBV11-2	CASSLGAVEQYF
TRBD1	TRBJ2-5	TRBV29-1	CSVDRGYETQYF
TRBD2	TRBJ2-1	TRBV20-1	CSARGTSSYNEQFF
TRBD1	TRBJ2-1	TRBV7-7	CASSRGDRANNEQFF
.	TRBJ2-3	TRBV9	CASSDAGRSTDTQYF
.	TRBJ2-7	TRBV7-9	CASSDSGSYEQYF
.	TRBJ1-1	TRBV6-5	CASSYPPLAFF
.	TRBJ2-5	TRBV7-9	CASSPPQGLETQYF
.	TRBJ1-2	TRBV6-5	CASSYSGNYGYTF
TRBD1	TRBJ2-3	TRBV4-3	CASSQDLQGASSTDTQYF
.	TRBJ1-1	TRBV5-6	CASRRQYTEAFF
.	TRBJ1-3	TRBV3-1	CASSQGITDGSGNTIYF
.	TRBJ2-3	TRBV7-9	CASLGRSTDTQYF
.	TRBJ1-1	TRBV6-5	CASSYPRGGNTEAFF
TRBD2	TRBJ2-7	TRBV7-6	CASSLGTTSGSYEQHF
.	TRBJ2-7	TRBV7-8	CASSRPGWLYF
TRBD1	TRBJ2-3	TRBV20-1	CSAIPLGTGLPDTQYF
.	TRBJ2-7	TRBV28	CASSPSQGSHEQYF
.	TRBJ2-1	TRBV29-1	CSVEDPRQEGSYNEQFF
TRBD1	TRBJ2-7	TRBV20-1	CSAYLGGYSYEQYF
.	TRBJ1-2	TRBV29-1	CSVGLDPSHAGYTF
.	TRBJ2-7	TRBV5-6	CASSPGTDTYDQYF
.	TRBJ2-7	TRBV20-1	CSARLLENYEQYF
TRBD2	TRBJ2-7	TRBV12-3/TRBV12-4	CASSKPNSGESSYEQYF
TRBD1	TRBJ1-6	TRBV3-1	CASSQVTGKHNSPLHF
.	TRBJ2-6	TRBV7-8	CASSLGSGADVLTF
TRBD2	TRBJ2-7	TRBV7-8	CASSVWGTSGGPFSYEQYF
TRBD2	TRBJ2-2	TRBV5-1	CASSLVGLAGGPQAGELFF
TRBD2	TRBJ2-7	TRBV4-3	CASSQGTSGSPYEQYF
.	TRBJ1-1	TRBV25-1	CASRLDTGRGNTEAFF
TRBD1	TRBJ2-5	TRBV5-1	CASSPGTVLGTQYF
.	TRBJ2-5	TRBV10-3	CAAAMTQFQETQYF
.	TRBJ2-2	TRBV29-1	CSVQGQDANTGELFF
.	TRBJ1-3	TRBV4-3	CASSQDFTSGNTIYF
TRBD1	TRBJ2-1	TRBV28	CASTPRGQGATNEQFF
.	TRBJ1-4	TRBV20-1	CSARLQTGINEKLFF
.	TRBJ2-3	TRBV28	CASTQPSTDTQYF
TRBD2	TRBJ2-3	TRBV9	CASSKSGTTDTQYF
TRBD1	TRBJ2-1	TRBV24-1	CATSDWGQNNEQFF
TRBD1	TRBJ1-2	TRBV7-9	CASTSWDSTYGYTF
.	TRBJ1-1	TRBV29-1	CSVRDRMNTEAFF
TRBD1	TRBJ1-2	TRBV12-3/TRBV12-4	CASSLGQGFYGYTF
.	TRBJ1-1	TRBV7-9	CASSKGGDAEAFF
TRBD1	TRBJ1-2	TRBV20-1	CSARDRQGANGYTF
.	TRBJ2-1	TRBV5-1	CASIPPTSGQRQGEQFF
.	TRBJ2-5	TRBV11-1	CASSSPFLGSAGQETQYF